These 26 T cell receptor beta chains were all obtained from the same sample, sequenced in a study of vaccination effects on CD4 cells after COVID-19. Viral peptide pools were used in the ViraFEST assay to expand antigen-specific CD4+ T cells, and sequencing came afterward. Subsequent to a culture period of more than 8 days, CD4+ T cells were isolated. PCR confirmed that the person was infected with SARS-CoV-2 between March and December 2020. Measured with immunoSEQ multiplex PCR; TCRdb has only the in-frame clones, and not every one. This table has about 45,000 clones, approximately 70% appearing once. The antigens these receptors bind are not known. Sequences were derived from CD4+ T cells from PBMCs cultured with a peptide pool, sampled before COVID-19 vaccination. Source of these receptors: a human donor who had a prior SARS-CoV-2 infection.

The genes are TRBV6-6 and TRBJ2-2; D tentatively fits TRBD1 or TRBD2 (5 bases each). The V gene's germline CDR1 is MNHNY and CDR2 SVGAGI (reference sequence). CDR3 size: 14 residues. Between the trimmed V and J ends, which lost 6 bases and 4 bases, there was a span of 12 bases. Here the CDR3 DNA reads TGTGCCAGCAGCCCTCACGGGGCCACCGGGGAGCTGTTTTTT. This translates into CASSPHGATGELFF.

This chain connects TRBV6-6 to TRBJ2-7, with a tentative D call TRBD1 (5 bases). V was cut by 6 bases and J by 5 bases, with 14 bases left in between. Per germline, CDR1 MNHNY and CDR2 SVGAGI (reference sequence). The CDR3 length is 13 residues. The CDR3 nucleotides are TGTGCCAGCAGGGTGACAGTTTCGGACGAGCAGTACTTC. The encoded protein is CASRVTVSDEQYF.

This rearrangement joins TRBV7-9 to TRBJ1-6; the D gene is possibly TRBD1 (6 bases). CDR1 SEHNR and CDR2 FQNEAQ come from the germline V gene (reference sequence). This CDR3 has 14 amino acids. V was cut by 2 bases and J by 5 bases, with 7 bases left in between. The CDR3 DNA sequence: TGTGCCAGCAGCTTAAGGGGGGATAATTCACCCCTCCACTTT. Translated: CASSLRGDNSPLHF.

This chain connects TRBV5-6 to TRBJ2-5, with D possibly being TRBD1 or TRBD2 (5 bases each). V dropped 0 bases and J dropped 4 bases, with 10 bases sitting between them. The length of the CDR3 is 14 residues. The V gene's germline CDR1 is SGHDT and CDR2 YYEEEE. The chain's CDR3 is CASSLASGGETQYF. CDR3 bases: TGTGCCAGCAGCTTGGCGTCTGGGGGAGAGACCCAGTACTTC.

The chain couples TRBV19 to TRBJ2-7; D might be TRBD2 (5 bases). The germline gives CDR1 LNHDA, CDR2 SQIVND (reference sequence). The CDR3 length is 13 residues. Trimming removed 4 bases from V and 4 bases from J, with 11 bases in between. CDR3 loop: CASSNPGSYEQYF. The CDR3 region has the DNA TGTGCCAGTAGTAACCCGGGGTCGTACGAGCAGTACTTC. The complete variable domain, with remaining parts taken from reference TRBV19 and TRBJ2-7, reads DGGITQSPKYLFRKEGQNVTLSCEQNLNHDAMYWYRQDPGQGLRLIYYSQIVNDFQKGDIAEGYSVSREKKESFPLTVTSAQKNPTAFYLCASSNPGSYEQYFGPGTRLTVT.

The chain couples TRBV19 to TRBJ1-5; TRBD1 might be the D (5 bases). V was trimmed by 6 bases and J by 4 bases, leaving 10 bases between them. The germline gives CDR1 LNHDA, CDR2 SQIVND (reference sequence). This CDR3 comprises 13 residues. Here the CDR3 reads CASRRQRNQPQHF. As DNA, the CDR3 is TGTGCCAGTAGGAGACAGAGAAATCAGCCCCAGCATTTT.

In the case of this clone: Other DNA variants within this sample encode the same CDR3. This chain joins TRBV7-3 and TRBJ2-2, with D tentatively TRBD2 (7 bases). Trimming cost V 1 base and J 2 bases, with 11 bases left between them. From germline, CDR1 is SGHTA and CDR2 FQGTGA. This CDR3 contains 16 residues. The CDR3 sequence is CASSLRGGANTGELFF. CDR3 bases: TGTGCCAGCAGCTTAAGGGGGGGGGCAAACACCGGGGAGCTGTTTTTT.

CDR3 in amino acids: CASSRDRGENEQFF. For the CDR3, the DNA is TGCGCCAGCAGCCGGGACAGGGGTGAGAATGAGCAGTTCTTC. The chain couples TRBV5-1 to TRBJ2-1; TRBD1 matches 10 bases. The CDR3 has 14 residues. In germline, CDR1 is SGHRS, CDR2 YFSETQ. V was pared by 4 bases and J by 7 bases, with 5 bases of the junction left unmatched.

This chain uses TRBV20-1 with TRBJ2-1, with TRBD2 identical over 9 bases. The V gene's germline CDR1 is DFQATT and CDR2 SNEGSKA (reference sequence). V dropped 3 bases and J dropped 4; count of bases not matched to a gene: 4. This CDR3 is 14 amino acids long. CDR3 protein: CSASRRGGYNEQFF. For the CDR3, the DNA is TGCAGTGCTAGTCGGCGGGGGGGGTACAATGAGCAGTTCTTC.

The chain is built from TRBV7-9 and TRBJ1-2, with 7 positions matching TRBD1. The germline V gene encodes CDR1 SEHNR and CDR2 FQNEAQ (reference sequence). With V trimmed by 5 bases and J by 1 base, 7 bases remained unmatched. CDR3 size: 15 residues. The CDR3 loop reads CASSPYRGGNYGYTF. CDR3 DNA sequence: TGTGCCAGCAGCCCTTACAGGGGAGGTAACTATGGCTACACCTTC.

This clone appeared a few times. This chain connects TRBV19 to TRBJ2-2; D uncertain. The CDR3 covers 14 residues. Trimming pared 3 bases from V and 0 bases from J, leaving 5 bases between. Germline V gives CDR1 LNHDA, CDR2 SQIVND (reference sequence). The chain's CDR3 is CASSIVPNTGELFF. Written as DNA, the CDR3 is TGTGCCAGTAGTATTGTTCCGAACACCGGGGAGCTGTTTTTT.

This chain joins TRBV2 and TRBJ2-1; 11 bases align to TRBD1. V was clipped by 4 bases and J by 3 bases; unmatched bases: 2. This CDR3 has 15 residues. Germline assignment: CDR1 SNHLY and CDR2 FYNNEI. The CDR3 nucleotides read TGTGCCAGCAGTGGGGACAGGGGGAACTACAATGAGCAGTTCTTC. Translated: CASSGDRGNYNEQFF.

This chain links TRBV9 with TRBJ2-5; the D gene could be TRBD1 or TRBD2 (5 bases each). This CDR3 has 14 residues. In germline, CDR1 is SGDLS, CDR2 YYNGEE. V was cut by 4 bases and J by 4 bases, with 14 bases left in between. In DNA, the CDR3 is TGTGCCAGCAGCTCCGGGTCAGGGACAGAGACCCAGTACTTC. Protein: CASSSGSGTETQYF. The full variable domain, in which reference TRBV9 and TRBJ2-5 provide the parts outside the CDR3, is DSGVTQTPKHLITATGQRVTLRCSPRSGDLSVYWYQQSLDQGLQFLIQYYNGEERAKGNILERFSAQQFPDLHSELNLSSLELGDSALYFCASSSGSGTETQYFGPGTRLLVL.

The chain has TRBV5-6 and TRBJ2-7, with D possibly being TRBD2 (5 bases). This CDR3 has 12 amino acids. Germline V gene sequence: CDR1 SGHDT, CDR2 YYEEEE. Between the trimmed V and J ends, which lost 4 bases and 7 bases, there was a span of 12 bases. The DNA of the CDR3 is TGTGCCAGCAGCCCCGGGGTTGGGGAGCAGTACTTC. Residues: CASSPGVGEQYF.

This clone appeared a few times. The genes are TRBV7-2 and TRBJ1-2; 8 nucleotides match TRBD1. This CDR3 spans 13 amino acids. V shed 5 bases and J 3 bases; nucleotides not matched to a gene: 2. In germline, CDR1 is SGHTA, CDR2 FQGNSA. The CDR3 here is CASSADRDYGYTF. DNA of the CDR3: TGTGCCAGCAGCGCGGACAGGGACTATGGCTACACCTTC. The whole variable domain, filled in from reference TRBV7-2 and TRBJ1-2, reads GAGVSQSPSNKVTEKGKDVELRCDPISGHTALYWYRQSLGQGLEFLIYFQGNSAPDKSGLPSDRFSAERTGGSVSTLTIQRTQQEDSAVYLCASSADRDYGYTFGSGTRLTVV.

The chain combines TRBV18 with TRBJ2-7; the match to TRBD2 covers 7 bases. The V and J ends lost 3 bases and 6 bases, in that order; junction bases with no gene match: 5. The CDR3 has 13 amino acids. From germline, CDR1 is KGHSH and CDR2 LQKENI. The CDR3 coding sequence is TGTGCCAGCTCACCGGAGGGGAGGGGCGAGCAGTACTTC. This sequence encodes CASSPEGRGEQYF.

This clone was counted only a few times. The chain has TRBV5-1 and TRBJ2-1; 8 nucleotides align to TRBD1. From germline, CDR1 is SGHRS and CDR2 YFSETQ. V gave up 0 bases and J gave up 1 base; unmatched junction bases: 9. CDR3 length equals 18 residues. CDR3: CASSLAGQGTGSYNEQFF. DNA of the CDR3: TGCGCCAGCAGCTTGGCCGGACAGGGAACCGGATCCTACAATGAGCAGTTCTTC.

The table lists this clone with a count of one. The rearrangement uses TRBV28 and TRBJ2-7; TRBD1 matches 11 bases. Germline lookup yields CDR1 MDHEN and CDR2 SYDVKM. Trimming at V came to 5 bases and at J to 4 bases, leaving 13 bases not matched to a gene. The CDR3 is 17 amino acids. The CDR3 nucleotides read TGTGCCAGCAGTGGCTCCTTGGGACAGGGGGATCCTTACGAGCAGTACTTC. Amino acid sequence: CASSGSLGQGDPYEQYF.

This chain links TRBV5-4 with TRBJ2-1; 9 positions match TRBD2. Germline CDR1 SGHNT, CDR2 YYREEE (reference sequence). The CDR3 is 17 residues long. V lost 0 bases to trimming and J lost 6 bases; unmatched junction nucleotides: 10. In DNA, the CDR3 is TGTGCCAGCAGCTTGGCAGCGGGGGGACCGGGGCTCAATGAGCAGTTCTTC. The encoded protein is CASSLAAGGPGLNEQFF. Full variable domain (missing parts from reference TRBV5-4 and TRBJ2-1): ETGVTQSPTHLIKTRGQQVTLRCSSQSGHNTVSWYQQALGQGPQFIFQYYREEENGRGNFPPRFSGLQFPNYSSELNVNALELDDSALYLCASSLAAGGPGLNEQFFGPGTRLTVL.

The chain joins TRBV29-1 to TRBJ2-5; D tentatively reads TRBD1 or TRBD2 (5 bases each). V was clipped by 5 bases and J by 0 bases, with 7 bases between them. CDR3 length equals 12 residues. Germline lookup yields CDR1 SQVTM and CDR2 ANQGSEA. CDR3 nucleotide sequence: TGCAGCGTTTCGGGACACCAAGAGACCCAGTACTTC. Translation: CSVSGHQETQYF.

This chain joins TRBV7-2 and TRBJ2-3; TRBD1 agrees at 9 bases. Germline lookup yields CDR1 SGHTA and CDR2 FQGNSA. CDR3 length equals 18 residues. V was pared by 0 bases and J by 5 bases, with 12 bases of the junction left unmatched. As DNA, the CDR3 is TGTGCCAGCAGCTTAGCGCCTCTGGGACAGGGATCTGTAGATACGCAGTATTTT. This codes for CASSLAPLGQGSVDTQYF.

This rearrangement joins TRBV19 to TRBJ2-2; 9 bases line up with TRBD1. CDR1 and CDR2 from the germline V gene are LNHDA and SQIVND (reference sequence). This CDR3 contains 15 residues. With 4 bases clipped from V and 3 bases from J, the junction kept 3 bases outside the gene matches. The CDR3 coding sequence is TGTGCCAGTAGTACCCGGACAGGGGACACCGGGGAGCTGTTTTTT. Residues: CASSTRTGDTGELFF. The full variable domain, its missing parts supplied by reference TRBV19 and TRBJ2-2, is DGGITQSPKYLFRKEGQNVTLSCEQNLNHDAMYWYRQDPGQGLRLIYYSQIVNDFQKGDIAEGYSVSREKKESFPLTVTSAQKNPTAFYLCASSTRTGDTGELFFGEGSRLTVL.

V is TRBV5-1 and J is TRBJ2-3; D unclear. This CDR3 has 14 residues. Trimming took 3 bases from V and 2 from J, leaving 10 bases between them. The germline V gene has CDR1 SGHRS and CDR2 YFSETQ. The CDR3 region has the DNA TGCGCCAGCAGCTCAGACTCGAACACAGATACGCAGTATTTT. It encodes CASSSDSNTDTQYF.

CDR3 sequence reads: CASGSGGPFTDTQYF. The CDR3 bases are TGTGCCAGCGGGAGCGGGGGGCCTTTCACAGATACGCAGTATTTT. The chain uses TRBV7-3 and TRBJ2-3; 9 bases map to TRBD2. This CDR3 contains 15 residues. The J segment lost 2 bases and the V segment lost 8 bases, leaving 8 bases of the junction unmatched. Germline-derived CDR1 and CDR2 are SGHTA and FQGTGA.

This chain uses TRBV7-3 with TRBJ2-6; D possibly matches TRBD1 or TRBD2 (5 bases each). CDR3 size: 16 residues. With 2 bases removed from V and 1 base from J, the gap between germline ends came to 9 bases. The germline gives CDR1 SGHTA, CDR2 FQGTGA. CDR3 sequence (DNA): TGTGCCAGCAGCTTAGGGTGGGGGTCTGGGGCCAACGTCCTGACTTTC. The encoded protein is CASSLGWGSGANVLTF.

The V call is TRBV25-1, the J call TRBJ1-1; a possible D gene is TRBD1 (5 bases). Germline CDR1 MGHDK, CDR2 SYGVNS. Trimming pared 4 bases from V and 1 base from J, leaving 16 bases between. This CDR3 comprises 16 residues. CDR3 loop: CASSARQGEGNTEAFF. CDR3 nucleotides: TGTGCCAGCAGTGCCAGGCAGGGAGAGGGGAACACTGAAGCTTTCTTT.